This T cell receptor beta chain was profiled in a study of CD8 T cells in Susac syndrome. Reverse transcription of roughly 0.5 to 1 ug RNA was performed with random hexamers. MiXCR, applied by TCRdb to the immunoSEQ multiplex PCR reads, yields one record per CDR3 protein. The table has over 80,000 distinct CDR3 sequences, 85% to 95% seen once. The CDR3 has 16 amino acids. The V end was cut by 2 bases, the J end by 0 bases, with 11 bases between. This clonotype was observed a single time. This chain joins TRBV12-3 or TRBV12-4 and TRBJ1-3; TRBD1 might be the D (5 bases). The receptor's source is a human donor with Susac syndrome. The sequenced sample was CD8+ T cells from PBMCs. The CDR3: CASSLLGTISGNTIYF. CDR3 nucleotides: TGTGCCAGCAGTTTATTGGGGACGATCTCTGGAAACACCATATATTTT.